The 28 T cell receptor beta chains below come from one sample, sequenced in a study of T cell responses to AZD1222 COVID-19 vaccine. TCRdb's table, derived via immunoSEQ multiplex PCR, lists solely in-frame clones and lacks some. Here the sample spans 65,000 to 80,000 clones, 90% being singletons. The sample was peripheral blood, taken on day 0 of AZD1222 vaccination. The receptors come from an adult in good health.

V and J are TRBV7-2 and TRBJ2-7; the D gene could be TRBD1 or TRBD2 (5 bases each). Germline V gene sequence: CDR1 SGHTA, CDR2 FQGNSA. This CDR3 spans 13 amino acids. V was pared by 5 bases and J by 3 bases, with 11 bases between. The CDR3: CASSQGEGYEQYF. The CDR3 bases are TGTGCCAGCAGCCAGGGTGAGGGCTACGAGCAGTACTTC.

The DNA of the CDR3 is TGTGCCAGCAGCTTAGATGTCCAGCGGGAGGGCGGTGAGCAGTTCTTC. Its translation is CASSLDVQREGGEQFF. The chain employs TRBV11-2 and TRBJ2-1, with 10 bases aligning to TRBD2. The CDR3 has 16 amino acids. V lost 0 bases and J lost 9; bases outside the gene matches: 8. Germline V gene sequence: CDR1 SGHAT, CDR2 FQNNGV.

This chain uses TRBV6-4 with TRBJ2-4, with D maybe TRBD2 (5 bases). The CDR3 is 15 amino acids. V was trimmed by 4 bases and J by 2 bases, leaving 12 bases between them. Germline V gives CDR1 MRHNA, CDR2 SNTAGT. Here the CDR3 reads CASSAEPGTKNIQYF. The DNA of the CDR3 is TGTGCCAGCAGTGCGGAGCCGGGAACCAAAAACATTCAGTACTTC.

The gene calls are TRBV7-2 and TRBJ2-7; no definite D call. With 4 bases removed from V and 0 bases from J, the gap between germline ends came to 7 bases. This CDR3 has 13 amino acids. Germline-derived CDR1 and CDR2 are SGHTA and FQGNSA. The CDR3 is CASSYTSSYEQYF. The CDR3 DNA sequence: TGTGCCAGCAGCTACACGTCCTCCTACGAGCAGTACTTC.

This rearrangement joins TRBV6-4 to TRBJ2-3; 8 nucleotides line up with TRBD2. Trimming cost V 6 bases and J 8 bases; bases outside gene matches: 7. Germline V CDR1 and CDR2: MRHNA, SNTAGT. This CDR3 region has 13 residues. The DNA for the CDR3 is TGTGCCAGCAGGAGCGGGAGTGGGGGTACGCAGTATTTT. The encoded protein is CASRSGSGGTQYF.

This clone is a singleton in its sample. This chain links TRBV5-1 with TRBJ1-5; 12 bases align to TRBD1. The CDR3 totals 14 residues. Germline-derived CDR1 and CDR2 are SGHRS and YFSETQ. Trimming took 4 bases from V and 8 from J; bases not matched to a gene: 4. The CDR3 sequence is CASSPGQGAKPQHF. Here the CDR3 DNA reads TGCGCCAGCAGCCCGGGACAGGGGGCTAAGCCCCAGCATTTT.

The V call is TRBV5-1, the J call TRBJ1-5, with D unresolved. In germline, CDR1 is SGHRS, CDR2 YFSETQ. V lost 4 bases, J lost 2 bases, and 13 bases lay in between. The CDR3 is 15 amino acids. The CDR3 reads CASSPSGYGNQPQHF. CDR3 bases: TGCGCCAGCAGCCCAAGCGGGTACGGCAATCAGCCCCAGCATTTT.

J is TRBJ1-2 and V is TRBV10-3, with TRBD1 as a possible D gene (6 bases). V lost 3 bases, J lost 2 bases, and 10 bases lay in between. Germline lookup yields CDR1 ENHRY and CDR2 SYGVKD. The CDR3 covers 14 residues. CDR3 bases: TGTGCCATCAGTGACTCCGGACAGAACTATGGCTACACCTTC. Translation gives CAISDSGQNYGYTF.

Here the CDR3 reads CASSLNPGTDTQYF. Written as DNA, the CDR3 is TGTGCCAGCAGCTTAAATCCAGGTACAGATACGCAGTATTTT. The V call is TRBV11-3, the J call TRBJ2-3; D is unclear. With 2 bases removed from V and 3 bases from J, the gap between germline ends came to 9 bases. In germline, CDR1 is SGHNT, CDR2 YENEEA. This CDR3 comprises 14 residues.

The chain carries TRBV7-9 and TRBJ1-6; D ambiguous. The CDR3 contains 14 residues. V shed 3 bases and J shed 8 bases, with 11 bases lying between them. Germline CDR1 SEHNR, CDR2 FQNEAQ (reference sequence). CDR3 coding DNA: TGTGCCAGCAGCTTCCTCCGAAGAGATTCACCCCTCCACTTT. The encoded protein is CASSFLRRDSPLHF.

The CDR3 nucleotides are TGTGCCAGCAGCCCAACTAGCGTCGATGAGCAGTTCTTC. This translates into CASSPTSVDEQFF. The rearrangement joins TRBV11-3 to TRBJ2-1, with 7 bases aligning to TRBD2. From germline, CDR1 is SGHNT and CDR2 YENEEA. There are 13 residues in the CDR3. Germline trimming cut 5 bases from V and 8 bases from J; bases unmatched to any gene: 6.

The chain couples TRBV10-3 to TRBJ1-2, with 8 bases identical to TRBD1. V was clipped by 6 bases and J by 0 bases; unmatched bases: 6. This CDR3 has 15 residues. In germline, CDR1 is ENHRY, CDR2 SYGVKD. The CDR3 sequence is CAISGQGPSNYGYTF. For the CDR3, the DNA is TGTGCCATCAGCGGACAGGGCCCTTCTAACTATGGCTACACCTTC.

For the CDR3, the DNA is TGTGCCAGCAGTTCCCCCGACGGGACCCAGTACTTC. The encoded protein is CASSSPDGTQYF. The V and J genes are TRBV12-3 or TRBV12-4 and TRBJ2-5, with unresolved D. Trimming cost V 4 bases and J 7 bases, with 10 bases left between them. The CDR3 runs 12 residues.

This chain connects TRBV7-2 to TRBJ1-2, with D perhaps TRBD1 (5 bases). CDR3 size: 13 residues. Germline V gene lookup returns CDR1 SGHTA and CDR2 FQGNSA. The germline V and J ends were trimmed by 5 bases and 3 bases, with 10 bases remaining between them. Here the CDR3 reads CASSPGTDYGYTF. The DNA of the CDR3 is TGTGCCAGCAGCCCCGGGACGGACTATGGCTACACCTTC.

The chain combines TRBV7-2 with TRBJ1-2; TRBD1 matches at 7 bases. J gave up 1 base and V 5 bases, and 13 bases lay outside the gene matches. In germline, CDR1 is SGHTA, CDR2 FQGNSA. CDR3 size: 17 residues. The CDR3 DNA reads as TGTGCCAGCAGCCCGTACGGGGGGACAGCCGATAACTATGGCTACACCTTC. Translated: CASSPYGGTADNYGYTF.

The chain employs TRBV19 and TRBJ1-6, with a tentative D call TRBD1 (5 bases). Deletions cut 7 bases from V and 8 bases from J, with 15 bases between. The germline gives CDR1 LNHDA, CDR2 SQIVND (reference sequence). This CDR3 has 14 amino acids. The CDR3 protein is CASNLRVYDSPLHF. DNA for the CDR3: TGTGCCAGTAATCTCAGGGTCTACGATTCACCCCTCCACTTT.

As DNA, the CDR3 is TGTGCCAGCAGTGAACGGAAGGTCGCAGATACGCAGTATTTT. Translated, it gives CASSERKVADTQYF. This rearrangement joins TRBV25-1 to TRBJ2-3; no clear D gene. The CDR3 is 14 amino acids. With 2 bases removed from V and 4 bases from J, the gap between germline ends came to 10 bases. The germline CDR1 and CDR2 sequences are MGHDK and SYGVNS.

CDR3: CASSLEDGTSGSKFF. The CDR3, as DNA: TGTGCCAGCAGCTTAGAGGACGGGACTAGCGGGAGTAAGTTCTTC. The chain recombines TRBV7-6 with TRBJ2-1; 14 bases agree with TRBD2. This CDR3 comprises 15 residues. Per germline, CDR1 SGHVS and CDR2 FNYEAQ. The V and J ends lost 1 base and 14 bases, in that order; junction bases with no gene match: 7.

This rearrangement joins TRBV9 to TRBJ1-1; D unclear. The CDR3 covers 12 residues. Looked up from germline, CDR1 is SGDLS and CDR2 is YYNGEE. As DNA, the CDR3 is TGTGAGCTGGCAACGGGCCGGACTGAAGCTTTCTTT. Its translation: CELATGRTEAFF.

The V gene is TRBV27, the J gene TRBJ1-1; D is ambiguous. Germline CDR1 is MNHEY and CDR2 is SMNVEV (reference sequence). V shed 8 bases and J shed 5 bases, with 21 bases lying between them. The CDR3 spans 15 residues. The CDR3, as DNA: TGTGCCAGCCTCCCTCTGGCACTCCCAAGGACTGAAGCTTTCTTT. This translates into CASLPLALPRTEAFF.

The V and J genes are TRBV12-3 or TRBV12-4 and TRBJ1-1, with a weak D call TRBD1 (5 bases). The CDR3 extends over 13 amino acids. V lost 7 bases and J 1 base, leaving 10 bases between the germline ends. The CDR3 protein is CASTLTENTEAFF. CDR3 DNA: TGTGCCAGCACTCTGACAGAGAACACTGAAGCTTTCTTT.

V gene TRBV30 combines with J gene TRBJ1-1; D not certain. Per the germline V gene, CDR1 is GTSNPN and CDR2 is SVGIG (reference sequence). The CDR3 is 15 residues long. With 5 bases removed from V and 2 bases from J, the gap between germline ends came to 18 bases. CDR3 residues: CAWSPRASYNTEAFF. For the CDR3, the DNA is TGTGCCTGGTCGCCCCGGGCGTCATATAACACTGAAGCTTTCTTT.

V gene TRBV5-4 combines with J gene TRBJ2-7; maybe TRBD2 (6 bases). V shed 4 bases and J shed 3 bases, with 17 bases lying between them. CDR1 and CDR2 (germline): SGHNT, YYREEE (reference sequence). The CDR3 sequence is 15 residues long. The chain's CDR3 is CASSGAGTDFYEQYF. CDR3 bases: TGTGCCAGCAGCGGGGCCGGGACTGATTTCTACGAGCAGTACTTC.

CDR3 nucleotide sequence: TGTGCCAGTAGAGAGACGGGAGAGACTGAAGCTTTCTTT. It yields the protein CASRETGETEAFF. The V gene is TRBV19, the J gene TRBJ1-1, with D unclear. Trimming shortened V by 6 bases and J by 5 bases, and 13 bases separated the two germline ends. This CDR3 comprises 13 residues. Germline CDR1 LNHDA, CDR2 SQIVND (reference sequence).

Here the CDR3 DNA reads TGTGCCAGCAGCTTCACTAGCGCGTCCTACGAGCAGTACTTC. Amino acids: CASSFTSASYEQYF. The genes are TRBV7-3 and TRBJ2-7; 7 bases fit TRBD2. This CDR3 spans 14 amino acids. Germline lookup yields CDR1 SGHTA and CDR2 FQGTGA. J was trimmed by 1 base and V by 3 bases; bases with no gene match: 3.

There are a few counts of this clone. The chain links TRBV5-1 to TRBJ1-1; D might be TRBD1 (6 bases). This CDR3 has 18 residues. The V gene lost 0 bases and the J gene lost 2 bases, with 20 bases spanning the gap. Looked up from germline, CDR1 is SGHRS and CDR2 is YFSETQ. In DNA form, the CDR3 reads TGCGCCAGCAGCTTGGCCACCACCTTGACAGGATCTAACACTGAAGCTTTCTTT. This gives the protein CASSLATTLTGSNTEAFF.

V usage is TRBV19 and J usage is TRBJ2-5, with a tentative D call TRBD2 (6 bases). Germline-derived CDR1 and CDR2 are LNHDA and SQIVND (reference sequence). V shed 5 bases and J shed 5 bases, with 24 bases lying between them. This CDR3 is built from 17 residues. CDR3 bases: TGTGCCAGTAGTCTCGGGGGTAGGGCAGATCCACGGGAGACCCAGTACTTC. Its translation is CASSLGGRADPRETQYF.

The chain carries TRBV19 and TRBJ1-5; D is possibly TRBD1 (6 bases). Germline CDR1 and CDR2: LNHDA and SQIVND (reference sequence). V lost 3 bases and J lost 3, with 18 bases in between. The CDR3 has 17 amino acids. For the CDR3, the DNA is TGTGCCAGTAGTATTACCCAAACAGGGAACCCCAATCAGCCCCAGCATTTT. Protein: CASSITQTGNPNQPQHF.